This is a list of T cell receptor beta chains from one sample in a study of identical twins. TCRdb re-called the 5' RACE reads with MiXCR, one entry per CDR3 protein. The sample contains 150,000 or so distinct CDR3 sequences, roughly 3.3% of which appear only once. Material: memory T cells sorted from blood. These receptor sequences come from a man in his late teens or twenties in good health. Each CDR3 is given with its conserved first and last residue. The D gene is left open where the match is weak. Size is stated for part of the rows, as once, few or many counts, or as a class when the clone is expanded.

D	length	size	J	V	DNA	CDR3
TRBD1	13	few	TRBJ2-7	TRBV20-1	TGCAGTGCTGCCCCGGACAGGGGGCTCGAGCAGTACTTC	CSAAPDRGLEQYF
NA	13	many	TRBJ2-3	TRBV20-1	TGCAGTGCTAGAGATTGGGGAGAATATACGCAGTATTTT	CSARDWGEYTQYF
TRBD1	13	many	TRBJ2-1	TRBV29-1	TGCAGCGGTGGGACAGGTAGATACAATGAGCAGTTCTTC	CSGGTGRYNEQFF
NA	15	many	TRBJ2-1	TRBV6-1	TGTGCCAGCAGTGAACATGCCGGGGACTCCAATGAGCAGTTCTTC	CASSEHAGDSNEQFF
TRBD1	13	many	TRBJ1-1	TRBV20-1	TGCAGTGCTAGAGTCCAGGGGGCCGCTGAAGCTTTCTTT	CSARVQGAAEAFF
TRBD2	13	many	TRBJ2-7	TRBV7-2	TGTGCCAGCAGCATGGGGGGGGGCTACGAGCAGTACTTC	CASSMGGGYEQYF
NA	14	many	TRBJ2-1	TRBV28	TGTGCCAGCAGTCCCTCGGGGCCCCATTTCGAGCAGTTCTTC	CASSPSGPHFEQFF
NA	15	many	TRBJ2-1	TRBV4-3	TGCGCCAGCAGCCAAGAAGTTAGGTCCGACAATGAGCAGTTCTTC	CASSQEVRSDNEQFF
NA	13	many	TRBJ2-7	TRBV10-3	TGTGCCATCGGGCAGGGGGAGGCCTACGAGCAGTACTTC	CAIGQGEAYEQYF
NA	12	many	TRBJ2-5	TRBV18	TGTGCCAGCAGCCCCCTAGGGGAGACCCAGTACTTC	CASSPLGETQYF
NA	15	many	TRBJ2-1	TRBV24-1	TGTGCCACCAGTGATTTTGTCGGGAGCACCGAGGGGCAGTTCTTC	CATSDFVGSTEGQFF
NA	13	many	TRBJ1-2	TRBV20-1	TGCAGTGCTTGGGGGGGTTCGGGCTATGGCTACACCTTC	CSAWGGSGYGYTF
NA	14	many	TRBJ1-3	TRBV25-1	TGTGCCAGCAGTGGCCCAGGGAGTGGAAACACCATATATTTT	CASSGPGSGNTIYF
NA	14	many	TRBJ2-2	TRBV11-2	TGTGCCAGCAGCCCCGTCAGGGGCACCGGGGAGCTGTTTTTT	CASSPVRGTGELFF
TRBD1	15	few	TRBJ1-1	TRBV4-3	TGCGCCAGCAGCCAGGACAGGGGGAGAGACACTGAAGCTTTCTTT	CASSQDRGRDTEAFF
NA	14	many	TRBJ2-5	TRBV7-9	TGTGCCAGCAGCCCAGTTATGACTCAAGAGACCCAGTACTTC	CASSPVMTQETQYF
TRBD1	14	many	TRBJ1-5	TRBV7-9	TGTGCCAGCAGGGGGCAGGGGGTCGGTCAGCCCCAGCATTTT	CASRGQGVGQPQHF
NA	12	few	TRBJ1-6	TRBV12-5	TGTGCTAGTAAGCAGGGAAGATCACCCCTCCACTTT	CASKQGRSPLHF
TRBD2	15	many	TRBJ2-1	TRBV5-4	TGTGCCAGCAGCCCTCCTCGACTAGCCTCCAATGAGCAGTTCTTC	CASSPPRLASNEQFF
NA	18	many	TRBJ2-7	TRBV4-2	TGTGCCAGCAGCCAGGGACTTACTAGCAGAGTTACCTACTACGAGCAGTACTTC	CASSQGLTSRVTYYEQYF
NA	15	many	TRBJ1-2	TRBV20-1	TGCAGTGCTCGGGATTCCCTAGGGGGAGTCGGTGGCTACACCTTC	CSARDSLGGVGGYTF
TRBD2	13	many	TRBJ2-3	TRBV10-1	TGCGCCAGCAGTGGACTAGCGGGGGATACGCAGTATTTT	CASSGLAGDTQYF
NA	16	many	TRBJ1-4	TRBV9	TGTGCCAGCAGCATTACTCCGGGGGGCGCTAATGAAAAACTGTTTTTT	CASSITPGGANEKLFF
TRBD2	17	many	TRBJ2-3	TRBV28	TGTGCCAGCAGCAGAGGAGGGCTGGCGGGAGGGGTAGATACGCAGTATTTT	CASSRGGLAGGVDTQYF
TRBD1	15	many	TRBJ2-1	TRBV11-3	TGTGCCAGCAGCGCACAGGGGGCTAGGAGCAATGAGCAGTTCTTC	CASSAQGARSNEQFF
NA	17	many	TRBJ1-6	TRBV28	TGTGCCAGCAGCCCCTGGGAGAGGAGCTCCTATAATTCACCCCTCCACTTT	CASSPWERSSYNSPLHF
NA	13	many	TRBJ1-2	TRBV18	TGTGCCAGCTCACCATTCTCGGACCCCGGCTACACCTTC	CASSPFSDPGYTF
NA	14	many	TRBJ2-5	TRBV9	TGTGCCAGCAGCGTCGGGACTTTTCAAGAGACCCAGTACTTC	CASSVGTFQETQYF
NA	14	many	TRBJ1-6	TRBV7-9	TGTGCCAGCACCGGAGGGGGGGACAATTCACCCCTCCACTTT	CASTGGGDNSPLHF
NA	15	many	TRBJ2-1	TRBV4-1	TGCGCCAGCAGCCAAGACGACGCGGGATGGAATGAGCAGTTCTTC	CASSQDDAGWNEQFF
NA	15	NA	TRBJ1-3	TRBV5-1	TGCGCCAGCAGATCGGATGTGGGCCGGTCGGACACCATATATTTT	CASRSDVGRSDTIYF
TRBD1	11	many	TRBJ2-1	TRBV5-1	TGCGCCAGCAGGGAGACAGGGGGTTGGTTCTTC	CASRETGGWFF
NA	15	many	TRBJ2-7	TRBV12-3/TRBV12-4	TGTGCCAGCAGTTTATCGGGACTTTCAGACTACGAGCAGTACTTC	CASSLSGLSDYEQYF
TRBD1	15	few	TRBJ1-2	TRBV19	TGTGCCAGTATAGGGGGGGTCGGGACAGGGAATGGCTACACCTTC	CASIGGVGTGNGYTF
NA	14	many	TRBJ2-5	TRBV27	TGTGCCAGCAGTTTATCCGGGGGACAAGAGACCCAGTACTTC	CASSLSGGQETQYF
TRBD2	15	many	TRBJ2-1	TRBV7-8	TGTGCCAGCAGGGCTAGCGGTAGCTCCTACAATGAGCAGTTCTTC	CASRASGSSYNEQFF
NA	12	NA	TRBJ2-3	TRBV19	TGTGCCAGCTCTGGAGCCCCAGATACGCAGTATTTT	CASSGAPDTQYF